This T cell receptor (beta chain) was sequenced during a study of Graves' ophthalmopathy and Graves' hyperthyroidism. Under 3 months in duration, the ophthalmopathy in affected donors had moderate-to-severe activity, CAS ≥3 and NOSPECS ≥4. Lactation, pregnancy, uncontrolled infections and other autoimmune diseases were all grounds for excluding patients. Transcripts of RNA were the source for amplifying TCR beta CDR3 regions. A first-round RT-PCR used HTBI primers, followed by a second-round multiplex PCR. A single record per CDR3 protein comes from TCRdb applying MiXCR to the multiplex PCR reads. The sample holds roughly 300,000 distinct CDR3 sequences, 15% to 20% seen once. Study results and caveats: Most thyroid clonotypes expanded beyond 0.001 frequency were also found in blood. A model built from 13 signatures distinguished ophthalmopathy from stable hyperthyroidism with 87.88% sensitivity and less than 83% specificity.

This clonotype was observed at least ten times. The antigen is unknown. This CDR3 region has 16 residues. V was cut by 1 base and J by 6 bases, with 16 bases left in between. The V gene's germline CDR1 is MDHEN and CDR2 SYDVKM. The material sequenced was peripheral blood. This TCR was recovered from an adult man with Graves' ophthalmopathy. The chain recombines TRBV28 with TRBJ1-5; D is ambiguous. CDR3 sequence reads: CASSLYHPESGQPQHF. The CDR3 nucleotides are TGTGCCAGCAGTTTATACCATCCGGAGAGCGGTCAGCCCCAGCATTTT.